This is a list of T cell receptor beta chains from one sample in a study of blood T cells in healthy people across ages. A single record per CDR3 protein comes from TCRdb applying MiXCR to the 5' RACE reads. The data show 780,000 or so distinct CDR3 sequences, roughly 56% seen once. Sequencing was carried out using blood. The receptors shown here come from a man aged 40-49 years in good health. Both conserved end residues are part of each CDR3. The D gene is left open where the match is weak. Not all rows give a size; the values are once, few, many and, for expanded clones, a class.

v_gene: TRBV5-6; d_gene: -; abundance: -; j_gene: TRBJ2-3; CDR3aa: CASTPGAGSTDTQYF; CDR3nt: TGTGCCAGCACCCCGGGGGCGGGTAGCACAGATACGCAGTATTTT
v_gene: TRBV29-1; d_gene: -; abundance: -; j_gene: TRBJ1-1; CDR3aa: CSVKRGEVVTEAFF; CDR3nt: TGCAGCGTTAAACGCGGGGAAGTTGTCACTGAAGCTTTCTTT
v_gene: TRBV20-1; d_gene: -; abundance: -; j_gene: TRBJ2-1; CDR3aa: CSARDAFMGSSYNEQFF; CDR3nt: TGCAGTGCTAGAGATGCCTTCATGGGGAGCTCCTACAATGAGCAGTTCTTC
v_gene: TRBV28; d_gene: -; abundance: -; j_gene: TRBJ1-2; CDR3aa: CASSPRGQANYGYTF; CDR3nt: TGTGCCAGCAGCCCCCGGGGGCAAGCTAACTATGGCTACACCTTC
v_gene: TRBV27; d_gene: TRBD2; abundance: -; j_gene: TRBJ2-7; CDR3aa: CASSLTSAGVAYEQYF; CDR3nt: TGTGCCAGCAGTTTAACGTCGGCGGGAGTAGCCTACGAGCAGTACTTC
v_gene: TRBV5-1; d_gene: -; abundance: -; j_gene: TRBJ2-7; CDR3aa: CASSHGKDYEQYF; CDR3nt: TGCGCCAGCAGCCACGGGAAAGACTACGAGCAGTACTTC
v_gene: TRBV10-3; d_gene: TRBD1; abundance: -; j_gene: TRBJ2-1; CDR3aa: CAISDRGNRGPPYNEQFF; CDR3nt: TGTGCCATCAGTGATAGAGGGAATAGGGGGCCCCCCTACAATGAGCAGTTCTTC
v_gene: TRBV7-9; d_gene: -; abundance: -; j_gene: TRBJ2-1; CDR3aa: CASMGGNFPNEQFF; CDR3nt: TGTGCCAGCATGGGCGGGAACTTTCCCAATGAGCAGTTCTTC
v_gene: TRBV10-3; d_gene: -; abundance: many; j_gene: TRBJ2-3; CDR3aa: CAISESRGDRGTDTQYF; CDR3nt: TGTGCCATCAGTGAGTCGAGAGGTGACAGAGGAACAGATACGCAGTATTTT
v_gene: TRBV4-1; d_gene: TRBD1; abundance: once; j_gene: TRBJ2-1; CDR3aa: CASSPSEDRGYEQFF; CDR3nt: TGCGCCAGCAGCCCATCCGAGGACAGGGGCTATGAGCAGTTCTTC
v_gene: TRBV6-1; d_gene: -; abundance: -; j_gene: TRBJ2-1; CDR3aa: CASSVEGAYNEQFF; CDR3nt: TGTGCCAGCAGTGTAGAAGGGGCTTACAATGAGCAGTTCTTC
v_gene: TRBV27; d_gene: -; abundance: -; j_gene: TRBJ2-7; CDR3aa: CASGFRVGEQYF; CDR3nt: TGTGCCAGCGGATTTCGGGTTGGCGAGCAGTACTTC
v_gene: TRBV29-1; d_gene: -; abundance: -; j_gene: TRBJ2-1; CDR3aa: CSVERTLSYNEQFF; CDR3nt: TGCAGCGTCGAAAGGACCCTCTCCTACAATGAGCAGTTCTTC
v_gene: TRBV24-1; d_gene: TRBD2; abundance: -; j_gene: TRBJ2-3; CDR3aa: CATSARLAGGQGQYF; CDR3nt: TGTGCCACCAGTGCCAGACTAGCGGGGGGGCAGGGGCAGTATTTT
v_gene: TRBV10-3; d_gene: -; abundance: few; j_gene: TRBJ2-1; CDR3aa: CAISDVGRVSSYNEQFF; CDR3nt: TGTGCCATCAGTGATGTGGGCAGGGTGAGCTCCTACAATGAGCAGTTCTTC
v_gene: TRBV2; d_gene: -; abundance: few; j_gene: TRBJ2-3; CDR3aa: CASSLNADTQYF; CDR3nt: TGTGCCAGCAGTTTAAACGCAGATACGCAGTATTTT
v_gene: TRBV20-1; d_gene: -; abundance: once; j_gene: TRBJ2-3; CDR3aa: CSASRGGAPDTQYF; CDR3nt: TGCAGTGCTAGTAGGGGGGGGGCGCCAGATACGCAGTATTTT
v_gene: TRBV4-3; d_gene: TRBD2; abundance: few; j_gene: TRBJ2-4; CDR3aa: CASSQEGLAGGLKNIQYF; CDR3nt: TGCGCCAGCAGCCAAGAGGGACTAGCGGGAGGATTAAAAAACATTCAGTACTTC
v_gene: TRBV20-1; d_gene: TRBD2; abundance: many; j_gene: TRBJ2-7; CDR3aa: CSASGTSYEQYF; CDR3nt: TGCAGTGCTAGTGGGACTAGCTACGAGCAGTACTTC
v_gene: TRBV12-3/TRBV12-4; d_gene: -; abundance: -; j_gene: TRBJ2-5; CDR3aa: CASSLEVEGETQYF; CDR3nt: TGTGCCAGCAGTTTAGAAGTGGAAGGCGAGACCCAGTACTTC
v_gene: TRBV27; d_gene: -; abundance: once; j_gene: TRBJ1-1; CDR3aa: CASSDSGASEAFF; CDR3nt: TGTGCCAGCAGTGATTCAGGGGCGTCTGAAGCTTTCTTT
v_gene: TRBV20-1; d_gene: -; abundance: -; j_gene: TRBJ2-7; CDR3aa: CSARGLNQGTYEQYF; CDR3nt: TGCAGTGCTAGAGGCCTAAACCAGGGAACCTACGAGCAGTACTTC